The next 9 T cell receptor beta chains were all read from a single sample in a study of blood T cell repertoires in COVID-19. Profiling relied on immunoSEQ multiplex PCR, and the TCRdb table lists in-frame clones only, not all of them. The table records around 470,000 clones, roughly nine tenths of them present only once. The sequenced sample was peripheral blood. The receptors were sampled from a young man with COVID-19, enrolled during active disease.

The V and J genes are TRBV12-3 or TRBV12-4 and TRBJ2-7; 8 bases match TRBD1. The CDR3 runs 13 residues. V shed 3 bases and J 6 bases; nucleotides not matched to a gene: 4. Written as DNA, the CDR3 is TGTGCCAGCAGTTTCAGGACAGGGACCGAGCAGTACTTC. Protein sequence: CASSFRTGTEQYF.

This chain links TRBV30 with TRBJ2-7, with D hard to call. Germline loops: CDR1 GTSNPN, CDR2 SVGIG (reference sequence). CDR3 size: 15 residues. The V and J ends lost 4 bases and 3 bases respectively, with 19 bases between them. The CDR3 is CAWTNPRTRSYEQYF. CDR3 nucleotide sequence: TGTGCCTGGACCAATCCCCGAACACGGAGCTACGAGCAGTACTTC. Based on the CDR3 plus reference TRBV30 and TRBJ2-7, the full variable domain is SQTIHQWPATLVQPVGSPLSLECTVEGTSNPNLYWYRQAAGRGLQLLFYSVGIGQISSEVPQNLSASRPQDRQFILSSKKLLLSDSGFYLCAWTNPRTRSYEQYFGPGTRLTVT.

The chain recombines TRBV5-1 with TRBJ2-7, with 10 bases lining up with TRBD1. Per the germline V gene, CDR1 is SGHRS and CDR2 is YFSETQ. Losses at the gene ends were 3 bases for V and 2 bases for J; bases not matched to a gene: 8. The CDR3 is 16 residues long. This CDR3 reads CASSSRTGTGAYEQYF. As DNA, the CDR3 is TGCGCCAGCAGCTCCAGAACCGGGACAGGGGCCTACGAGCAGTACTTC.

The CDR3: CASRSQGLGTDTQYF. CDR3 nucleotides: TGTGCCAGCAGGTCCCAGGGACTTGGCACAGATACGCAGTATTTT. The chain recombines TRBV11-2 with TRBJ2-3, with D possibly being TRBD2 (6 bases). The germline V and J ends were trimmed by 6 bases and 1 base, with 14 bases remaining between them. The CDR3 is 15 residues long. Looked up from germline, CDR1 is SGHAT and CDR2 is FQNNGV.

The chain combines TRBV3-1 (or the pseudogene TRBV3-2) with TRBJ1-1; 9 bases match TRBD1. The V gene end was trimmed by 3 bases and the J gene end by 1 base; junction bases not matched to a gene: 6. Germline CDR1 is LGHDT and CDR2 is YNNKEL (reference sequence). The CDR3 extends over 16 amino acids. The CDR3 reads CASSQPGTGRNTEAFF. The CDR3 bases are TGTGCCAGCAGCCAGCCCGGGACAGGGAGGAACACTGAAGCTTTCTTT.

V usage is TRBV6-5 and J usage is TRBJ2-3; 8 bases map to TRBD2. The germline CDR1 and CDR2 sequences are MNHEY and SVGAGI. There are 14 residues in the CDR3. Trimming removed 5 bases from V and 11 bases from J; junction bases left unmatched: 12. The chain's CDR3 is CASSPMPRTSMQYF. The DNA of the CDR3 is TGTGCCAGCAGTCCAATGCCGAGGACTAGCATGCAGTATTTT.

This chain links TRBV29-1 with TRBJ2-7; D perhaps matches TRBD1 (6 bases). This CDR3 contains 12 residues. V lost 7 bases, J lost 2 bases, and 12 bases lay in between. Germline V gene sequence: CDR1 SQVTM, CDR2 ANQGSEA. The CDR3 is CSASRGTYEQYF. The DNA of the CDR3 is TGCAGCGCGAGCAGGGGTACCTACGAGCAGTACTTC.

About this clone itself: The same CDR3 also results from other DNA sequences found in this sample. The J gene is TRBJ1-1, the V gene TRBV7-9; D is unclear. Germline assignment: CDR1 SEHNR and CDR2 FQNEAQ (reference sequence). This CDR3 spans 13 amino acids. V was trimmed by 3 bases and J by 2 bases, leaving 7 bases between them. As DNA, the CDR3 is TGTGCCAGCAGCTTCTCCGGTAACACTGAAGCTTTCTTT. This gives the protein CASSFSGNTEAFF.

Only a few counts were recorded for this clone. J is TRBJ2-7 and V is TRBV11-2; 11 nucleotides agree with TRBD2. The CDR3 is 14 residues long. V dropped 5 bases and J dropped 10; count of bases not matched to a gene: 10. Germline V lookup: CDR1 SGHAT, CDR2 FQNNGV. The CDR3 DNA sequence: TGTGCCAGCAGCGTCTTTAGCGGGAGGGCCGGACAGTACTTC. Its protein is CASSVFSGRAGQYF.